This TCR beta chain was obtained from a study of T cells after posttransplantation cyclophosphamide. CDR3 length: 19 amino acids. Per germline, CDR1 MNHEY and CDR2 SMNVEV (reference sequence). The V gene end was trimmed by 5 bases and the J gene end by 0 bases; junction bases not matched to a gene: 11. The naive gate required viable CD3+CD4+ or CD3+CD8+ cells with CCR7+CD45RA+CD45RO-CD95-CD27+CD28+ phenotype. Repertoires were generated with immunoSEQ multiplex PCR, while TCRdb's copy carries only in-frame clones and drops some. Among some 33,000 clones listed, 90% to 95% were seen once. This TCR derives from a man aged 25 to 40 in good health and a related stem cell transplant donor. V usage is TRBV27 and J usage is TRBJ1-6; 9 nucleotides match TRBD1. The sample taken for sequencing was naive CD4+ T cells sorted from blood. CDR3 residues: CASSLFGTGINSYNSPLHF. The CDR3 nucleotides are TGTGCCAGCAGTCTCTTCGGGACAGGGATTAACTCCTATAATTCACCCCTCCACTTT.